Described below is a single TCR beta chain sequence and its context. The source of the sample is a study of sequential checkpoint blockade in melanoma. CDR3 length: 15 amino acids. V gave up 4 bases and J gave up 4 bases, with 17 bases separating them. From germline, CDR1 is SGHKS and CDR2 YYEKEE (reference sequence). The treatment is: randomized to nivolumab then ipilimumab (arm A) or the reverse (arm B). From thawed PBMCs, live CD3+CD8+ cells negative for CD19 and CD56 were sorted. The protocol was immunoSEQ multiplex PCR, while the TCRdb copy is restricted to in-frame clones and leaves out a portion. The data hold about 20,000 clones, with about four fifths observed a single time.

The sample consisted of CD8+ T cells sorted from blood (inferred from file names), taken from a patient given nivolumab and ipilimumab in sequence. The clonotype originates from a human donor with melanoma. V and J are TRBV5-5 and TRBJ1-2; perhaps TRBD1 as D (5 bases). The CDR3 DNA follows: TGTGCCAGCAGCCCCGGGGAGGGGTTGGGCTATGGCTACACCTTC. It codes for CASSPGEGLGYGYTF.